The 9 T cell receptor beta chains below come from one sample, sequenced in a study of T cells after yellow fever vaccination. A single record per CDR3 protein comes from TCRdb applying MiXCR to the 5' RACE reads. The data hold around 500,000 distinct CDR3 sequences, with 21% observed a single time. Material: PBMCs, obtained roughly 20 days after the first yellow fever vaccination. The receptors shown here come from a young man who received the YFV17D yellow fever vaccine.

This chain joins TRBV6-5 and TRBJ2-3; 12 nucleotides agree with TRBD2. Germline CDR1 reads MNHEY; CDR2 reads SVGAGI. Unmatched junction bases numbered 1, after V lost 7 bases and J lost 5 bases. CDR3 size: 13 residues. CDR3 region: CASTTSGGDTQYF. The CDR3 DNA reads as TGTGCCAGCACGACTAGCGGGGGAGATACGCAGTATTTT.

The rearrangement uses TRBV7-9 and TRBJ2-6; no firm D call. V was trimmed by 5 bases and J by 0 bases, leaving 11 bases between them. This CDR3 is 16 amino acids long. From germline, CDR1 is SEHNR and CDR2 FQNEAQ (reference sequence). The CDR3 is CASSLDPSSGANVLTF. DNA for the CDR3: TGTGCCAGCAGCCTCGACCCGAGCTCTGGGGCCAACGTCCTGACTTTC.

The CDR3, as DNA: TGTGCCAGCAGCGAGGGGCGGCAGTACACAGATACGCAGTATTTT. This gives the protein CASSEGRQYTDTQYF. The chain couples TRBV9 to TRBJ2-3, with D perhaps matching TRBD1 (5 bases). The CDR3 consists of 15 residues. Trimming pared 3 bases from V and 2 bases from J, leaving 13 bases between. Germline V gives CDR1 SGDLS, CDR2 YYNGEE.

The rearrangement uses TRBV7-8 and TRBJ2-6; D is possibly TRBD1 or TRBD2 (5 bases each). V was pared by 1 base and J by 1 base, with 8 bases between. Germline values: CDR1 SGHVS, CDR2 FQNEAQ. The CDR3 totals 16 residues. In DNA form, the CDR3 reads TGTGCCAGCAGCTTAGTCGGGGCATCTGGGGCCAACGTCCTGACTTTC. Translating it yields CASSLVGASGANVLTF.

The V call is TRBV7-2, the J call TRBJ2-1, with TRBD2 matching over 8 bases. V gave up 7 bases and J gave up 2 bases; unmatched junction bases: 4. Germline V gives CDR1 SGHTA, CDR2 FQGNSA. The CDR3 has 14 residues. This chain's CDR3 is CASKPGGAYNEQFF. CDR3 bases: TGTGCCAGCAAGCCCGGGGGGGCCTACAATGAGCAGTTCTTC.

There are a few counts of this clonotype. The chain has TRBV20-1 and TRBJ2-7; D is unclear. Germline V CDR1 and CDR2: DFQATT, SNEGSKA (reference sequence). The CDR3 covers 13 residues. Trimming shortened V by 5 bases and J by 3 bases, and 14 bases separated the two germline ends. Here the CDR3 DNA reads TGCAGTGCTCAGAACACCAGAAACTACGAGCAGTACGTC. Protein sequence: CSAQNTRNYEQYV.

This rearrangement joins TRBV5-1 to TRBJ1-4; D possibly corresponds to TRBD1 (5 bases). Trimming left V 4 bases short and J 0 bases short, with 13 bases between. The CDR3 contains 16 residues. CDR1 SGHRS and CDR2 YFSETQ come from the germline V gene. Here the CDR3 reads CASSLGLAATNEKLFF. The CDR3 DNA reads TGCGCCAGCAGCCTGGGACTAGCGGCAACTAATGAAAAACTGTTTTTT. Variable domain in full (rest from reference TRBV5-1 and TRBJ1-4): KAGVTQTPRYLIKTRGQQVTLSCSPISGHRSVSWYQQTPGQGLQFLFEYFSETQRNKGNFPGRFSGRQFSNSRSEMNVSTLELGDSALYLCASSLGLAATNEKLFFGSGTQLSVL.

A few counts support this clonotype. The chain employs TRBV18 and TRBJ2-2; D gene uncertain. CDR3 length: 16 amino acids. Per germline, CDR1 KGHSH and CDR2 LQKENI. The V end was cut by 1 base, the J end by 3 bases, with 12 bases between. CDR3 sequence: CASSPHSTRDTGELFF. The CDR3, as DNA: TGTGCCAGCTCACCACACTCGACTCGAGACACCGGGGAGCTGTTTTTT. Combining the CDR3 with reference TRBV18 and TRBJ2-2 gives the whole variable domain NAGVMQNPRHLVRRRGQEARLRCSPMKGHSHVYWYRQLPEEGLKFMVYLQKENIIDESGMPKERFSAEFPKEGPSILRIQQVVRGDSAAYFCASSPHSTRDTGELFFGEGSRLTVL.

This clonotype was detected only a few times. This sequence joins TRBV11-2 and TRBJ2-7, with 12 bases lining up with TRBD2. This CDR3 spans 16 amino acids. The V gene end was trimmed by 2 bases and the J gene end by 4 bases; junction bases not matched to a gene: 6. Germline-derived CDR1 and CDR2 are SGHAT and FQNNGV. In DNA, the CDR3 is TGTGCCAGCAGCTTATTTCCTAGCGGGGGGGCGTACGAGCAGTACTTC. Amino acids: CASSLFPSGGAYEQYF.